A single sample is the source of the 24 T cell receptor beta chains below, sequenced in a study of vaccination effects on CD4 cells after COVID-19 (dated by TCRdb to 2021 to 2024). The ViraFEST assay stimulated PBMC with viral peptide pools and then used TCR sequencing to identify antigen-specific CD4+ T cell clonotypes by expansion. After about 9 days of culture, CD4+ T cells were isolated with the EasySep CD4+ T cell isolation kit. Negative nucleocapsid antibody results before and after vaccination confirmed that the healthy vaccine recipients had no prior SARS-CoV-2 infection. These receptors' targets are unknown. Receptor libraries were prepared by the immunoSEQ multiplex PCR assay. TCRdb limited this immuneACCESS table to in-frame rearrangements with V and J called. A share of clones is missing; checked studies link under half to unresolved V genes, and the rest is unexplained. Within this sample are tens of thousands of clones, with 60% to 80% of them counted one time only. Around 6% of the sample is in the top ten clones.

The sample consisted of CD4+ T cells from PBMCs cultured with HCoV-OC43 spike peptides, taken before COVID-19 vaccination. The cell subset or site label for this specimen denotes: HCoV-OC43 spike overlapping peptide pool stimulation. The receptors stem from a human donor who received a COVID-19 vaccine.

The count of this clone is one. The CDR3 coding sequence is TGTGCCAGCAGCTTACTTTATAGCAATCAGCCCCAGCATTTT. It encodes CASSLLYSNQPQHF. V usage is TRBV7-2 and J usage is TRBJ1-5; D gene ambiguous. Germline CDR1 is SGHTA and CDR2 is FQGNSA. The CDR3 is 14 amino acids. Deletions cut 2 bases from V and 0 bases from J, with 5 bases between.

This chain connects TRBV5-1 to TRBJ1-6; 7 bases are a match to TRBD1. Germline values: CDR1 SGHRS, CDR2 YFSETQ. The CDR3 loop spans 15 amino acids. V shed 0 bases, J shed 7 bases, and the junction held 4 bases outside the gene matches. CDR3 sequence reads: CASSLAGQTNSPLHF. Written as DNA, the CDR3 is TGCGCCAGCAGCTTGGCGGGACAGACGAATTCACCCCTCCACTTT.

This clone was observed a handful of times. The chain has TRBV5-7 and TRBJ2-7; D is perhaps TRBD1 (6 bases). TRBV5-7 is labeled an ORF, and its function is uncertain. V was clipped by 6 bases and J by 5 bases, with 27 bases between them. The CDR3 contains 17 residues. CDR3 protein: CASIKYSGQNPSNEQYV. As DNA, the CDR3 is TGTGCCAGCATCAAATATTCGGGACAAAATCCTAGCAACGAGCAGTACGTC.

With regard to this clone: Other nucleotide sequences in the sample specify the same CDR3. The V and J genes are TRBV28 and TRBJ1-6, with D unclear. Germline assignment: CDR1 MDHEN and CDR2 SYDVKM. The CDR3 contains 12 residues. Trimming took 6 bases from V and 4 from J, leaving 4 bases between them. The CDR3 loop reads CASRRYNSPLHF. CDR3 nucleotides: TGTGCCAGCAGACGGTATAATTCACCCCTCCACTTT.

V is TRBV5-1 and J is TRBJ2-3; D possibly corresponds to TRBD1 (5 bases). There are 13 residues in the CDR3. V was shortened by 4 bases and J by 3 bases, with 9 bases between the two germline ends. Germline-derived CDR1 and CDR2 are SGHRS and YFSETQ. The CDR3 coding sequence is TGCGCCAGCAGCAGGACATTTACAGATACGCAGTATTTT. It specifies CASSRTFTDTQYF.

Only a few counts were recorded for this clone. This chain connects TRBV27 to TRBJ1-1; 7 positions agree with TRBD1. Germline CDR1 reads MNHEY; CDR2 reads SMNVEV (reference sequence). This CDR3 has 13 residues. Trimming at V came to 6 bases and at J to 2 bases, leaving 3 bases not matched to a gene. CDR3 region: CASRGQPNTEAFF. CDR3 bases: TGTGCCAGCAGGGGACAGCCTAACACTGAAGCTTTCTTT.

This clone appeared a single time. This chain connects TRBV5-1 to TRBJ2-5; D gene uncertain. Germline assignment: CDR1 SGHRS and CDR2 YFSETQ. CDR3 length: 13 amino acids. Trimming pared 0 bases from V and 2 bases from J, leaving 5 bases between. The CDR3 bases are TGCGCCAGCAGCTTGGGTCCTCAAGAGACCCAGTACTTC. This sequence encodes CASSLGPQETQYF.

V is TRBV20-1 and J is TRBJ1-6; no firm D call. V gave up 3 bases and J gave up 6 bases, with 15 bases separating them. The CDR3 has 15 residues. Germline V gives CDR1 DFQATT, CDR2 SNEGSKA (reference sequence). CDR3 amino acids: CSASERGFLNSPLHF. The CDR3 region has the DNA TGCAGTGCTAGTGAACGGGGTTTCCTTAATTCACCCCTCCACTTT.

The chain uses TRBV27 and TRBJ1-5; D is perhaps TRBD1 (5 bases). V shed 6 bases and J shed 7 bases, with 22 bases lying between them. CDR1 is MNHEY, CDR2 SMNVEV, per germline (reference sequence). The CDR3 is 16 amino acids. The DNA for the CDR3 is TGTGCCAGCAGGGACCTTGAGCGGGGGGATTACCAGCCCCAGCATTTT. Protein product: CASRDLERGDYQPQHF.

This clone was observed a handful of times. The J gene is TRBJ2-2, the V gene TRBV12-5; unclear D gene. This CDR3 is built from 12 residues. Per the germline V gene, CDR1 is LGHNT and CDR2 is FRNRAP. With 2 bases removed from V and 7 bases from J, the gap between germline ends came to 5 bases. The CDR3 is CASGLNFGELFF. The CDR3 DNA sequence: TGTGCTAGTGGTTTGAACTTCGGGGAGCTGTTTTTT.

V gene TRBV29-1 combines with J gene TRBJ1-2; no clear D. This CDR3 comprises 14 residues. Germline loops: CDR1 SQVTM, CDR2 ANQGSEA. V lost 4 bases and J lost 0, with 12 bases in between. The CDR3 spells CSVVSGRANYGYTF. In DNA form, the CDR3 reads TGCAGCGTTGTATCTGGGAGAGCTAACTATGGCTACACCTTC. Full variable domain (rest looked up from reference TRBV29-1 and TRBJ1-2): SAVISQKPSRDICQRGTSLTIQCQVDSQVTMMFWYRQQPGQSLTLIATANQGSEATYESGFVIDKFPISRPNLTFSTLTVSNMSPEDSSIYLCSVVSGRANYGYTFGSGTRLTVV.

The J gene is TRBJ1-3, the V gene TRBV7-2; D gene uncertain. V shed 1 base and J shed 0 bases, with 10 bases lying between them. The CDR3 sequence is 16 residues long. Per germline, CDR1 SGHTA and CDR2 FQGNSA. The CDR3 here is CASSLVPQSSGNTIYF. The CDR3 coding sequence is TGTGCCAGCAGCTTAGTCCCCCAGAGCTCTGGAAACACCATATATTTT. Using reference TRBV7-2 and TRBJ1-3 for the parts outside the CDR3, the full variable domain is GAGVSQSPSNKVTEKGKDVELRCDPISGHTALYWYRQSLGQGLEFLIYFQGNSAPDKSGLPSDRFSAERTGGSVSTLTIQRTQQEDSAVYLCASSLVPQSSGNTIYFGEGSWLTVV.

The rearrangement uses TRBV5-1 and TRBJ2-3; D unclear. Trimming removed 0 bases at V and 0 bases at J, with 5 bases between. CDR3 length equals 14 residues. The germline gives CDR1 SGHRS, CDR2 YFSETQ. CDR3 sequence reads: CASSLAPSTDTQYF. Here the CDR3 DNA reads TGCGCCAGCAGCTTGGCCCCGAGCACAGATACGCAGTATTTT.

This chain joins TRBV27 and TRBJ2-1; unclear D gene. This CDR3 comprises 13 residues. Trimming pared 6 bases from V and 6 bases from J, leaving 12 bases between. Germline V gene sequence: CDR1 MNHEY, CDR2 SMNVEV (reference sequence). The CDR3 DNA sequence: TGTGCCAGCAGCATAGCAAATTCCAATGAGCAGTTCTTC. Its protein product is CASSIANSNEQFF.

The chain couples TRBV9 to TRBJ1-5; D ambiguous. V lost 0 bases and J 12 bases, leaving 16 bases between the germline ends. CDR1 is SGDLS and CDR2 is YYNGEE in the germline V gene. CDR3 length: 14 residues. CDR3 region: CASSVGGLGDHQHF. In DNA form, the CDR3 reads TGTGCCAGCAGCGTAGGAGGCCTCGGGGATCACCAGCATTTT.

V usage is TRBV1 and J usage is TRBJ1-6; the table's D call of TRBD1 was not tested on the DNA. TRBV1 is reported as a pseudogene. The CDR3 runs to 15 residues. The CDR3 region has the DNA TGCACCAGCAGCCCAGGACCCTTCAGGGGTTCACCCCTCCACTTT. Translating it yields CTSSPGPFRGSPLHF.

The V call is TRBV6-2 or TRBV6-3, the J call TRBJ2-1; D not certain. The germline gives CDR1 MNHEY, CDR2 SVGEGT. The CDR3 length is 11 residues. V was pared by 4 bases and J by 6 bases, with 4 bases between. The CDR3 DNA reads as TGTGCCAGCAGTTCCCTCAATGAGCAGTTCTTC. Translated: CASSSLNEQFF.

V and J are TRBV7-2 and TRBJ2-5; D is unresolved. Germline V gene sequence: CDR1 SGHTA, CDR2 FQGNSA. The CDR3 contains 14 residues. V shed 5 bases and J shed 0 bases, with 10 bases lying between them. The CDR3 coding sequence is TGTGCCAGCAGCGCAACAAGGTACCAAGAGACCCAGTACTTC. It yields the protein CASSATRYQETQYF. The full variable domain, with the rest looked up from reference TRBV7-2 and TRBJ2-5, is GAGVSQSPSNKVTEKGKDVELRCDPISGHTALYWYRQSLGQGLEFLIYFQGNSAPDKSGLPSDRFSAERTGGSVSTLTIQRTQQEDSAVYLCASSATRYQETQYFGPGTRLLVL.

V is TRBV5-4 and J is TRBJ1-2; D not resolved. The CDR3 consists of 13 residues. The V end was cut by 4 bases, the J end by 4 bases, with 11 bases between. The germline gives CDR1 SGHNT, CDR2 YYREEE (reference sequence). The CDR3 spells CASSASGSYGYTF. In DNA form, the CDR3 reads TGTGCCAGCAGCGCTTCCGGGTCCTATGGCTACACCTTC.

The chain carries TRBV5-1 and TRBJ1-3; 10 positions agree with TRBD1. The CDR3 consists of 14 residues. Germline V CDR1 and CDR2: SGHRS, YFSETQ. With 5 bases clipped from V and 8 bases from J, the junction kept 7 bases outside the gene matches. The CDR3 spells CASSLTGGADTIYF. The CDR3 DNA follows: TGCGCCAGCAGTTTGACAGGGGGCGCGGACACCATATATTTT.

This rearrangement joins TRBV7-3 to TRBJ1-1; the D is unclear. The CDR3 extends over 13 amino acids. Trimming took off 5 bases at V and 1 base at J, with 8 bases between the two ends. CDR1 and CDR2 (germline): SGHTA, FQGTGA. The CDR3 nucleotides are TGTGCCAGCAGCCCGGACCAGAACACTGAAGCTTTCTTT. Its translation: CASSPDQNTEAFF.

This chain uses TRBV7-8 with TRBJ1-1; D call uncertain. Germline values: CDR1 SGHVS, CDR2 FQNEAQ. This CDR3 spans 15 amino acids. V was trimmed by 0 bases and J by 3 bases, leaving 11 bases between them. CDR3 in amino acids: CASSLAGTRDTEAFF. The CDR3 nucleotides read TGTGCCAGCAGCTTAGCTGGAACGAGGGACACTGAAGCTTTCTTT.

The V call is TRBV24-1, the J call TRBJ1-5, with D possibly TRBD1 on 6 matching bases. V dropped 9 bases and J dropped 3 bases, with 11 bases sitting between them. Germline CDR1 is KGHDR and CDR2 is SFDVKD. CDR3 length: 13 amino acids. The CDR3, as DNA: TGTGCCACCGCAGACAGGACCAATCAGCCCCAGCATTTT. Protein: CATADRTNQPQHF.

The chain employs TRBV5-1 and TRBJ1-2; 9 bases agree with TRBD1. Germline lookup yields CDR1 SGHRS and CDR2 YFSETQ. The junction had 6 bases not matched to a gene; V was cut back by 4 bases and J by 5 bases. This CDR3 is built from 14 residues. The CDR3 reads CASSLGTGQYGYTF. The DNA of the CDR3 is TGCGCCAGCAGCCTAGGGACAGGGCAGTATGGCTACACCTTC. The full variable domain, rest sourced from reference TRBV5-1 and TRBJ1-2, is KAGVTQTPRYLIKTRGQQVTLSCSPISGHRSVSWYQQTPGQGLQFLFEYFSETQRNKGNFPGRFSGRQFSNSRSEMNVSTLELGDSALYLCASSLGTGQYGYTFGSGTRLTVV.